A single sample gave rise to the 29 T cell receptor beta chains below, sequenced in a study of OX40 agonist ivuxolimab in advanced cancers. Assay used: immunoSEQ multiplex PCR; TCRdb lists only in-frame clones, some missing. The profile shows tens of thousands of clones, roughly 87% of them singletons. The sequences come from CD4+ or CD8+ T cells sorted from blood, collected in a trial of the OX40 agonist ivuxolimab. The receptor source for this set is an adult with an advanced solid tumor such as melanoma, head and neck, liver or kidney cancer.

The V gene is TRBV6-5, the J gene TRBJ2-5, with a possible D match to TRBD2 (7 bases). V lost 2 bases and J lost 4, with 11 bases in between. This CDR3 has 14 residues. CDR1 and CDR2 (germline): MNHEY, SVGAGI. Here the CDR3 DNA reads TGTGCCAGCAGTTACCGTCGGGGGGCAGAGACCCAGTACTTC. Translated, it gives CASSYRRGAETQYF.

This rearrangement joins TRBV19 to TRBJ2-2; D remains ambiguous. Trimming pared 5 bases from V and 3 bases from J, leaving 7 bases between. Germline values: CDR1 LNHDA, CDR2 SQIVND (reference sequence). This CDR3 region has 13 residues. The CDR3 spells CASSDGYTGELFF. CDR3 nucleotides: TGTGCCAGTAGTGACGGATACACCGGGGAGCTGTTTTTT.

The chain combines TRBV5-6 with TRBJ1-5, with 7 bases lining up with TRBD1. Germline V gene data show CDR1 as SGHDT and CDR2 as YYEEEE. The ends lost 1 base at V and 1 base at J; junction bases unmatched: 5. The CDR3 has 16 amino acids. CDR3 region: CASSLSGQSSNQPQHF. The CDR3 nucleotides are TGTGCCAGCAGCTTGTCGGGACAGTCCAGCAATCAGCCCCAGCATTTT. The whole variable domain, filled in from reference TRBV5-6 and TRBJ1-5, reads DAGVTQSPTHLIKTRGQQVTLRCSPKSGHDTVSWYQQALGQGPQFIFQYYEEEERQRGNFPDRFSGHQFPNYSSELNVNALLLGDSALYLCASSLSGQSSNQPQHFGDGTRLSIL.

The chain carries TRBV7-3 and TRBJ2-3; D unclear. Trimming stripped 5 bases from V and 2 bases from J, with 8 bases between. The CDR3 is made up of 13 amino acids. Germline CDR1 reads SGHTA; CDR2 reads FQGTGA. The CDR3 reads CASSGPSTDTQYF. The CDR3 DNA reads TGTGCCAGCAGCGGCCCGTCCACAGATACGCAGTATTTT.

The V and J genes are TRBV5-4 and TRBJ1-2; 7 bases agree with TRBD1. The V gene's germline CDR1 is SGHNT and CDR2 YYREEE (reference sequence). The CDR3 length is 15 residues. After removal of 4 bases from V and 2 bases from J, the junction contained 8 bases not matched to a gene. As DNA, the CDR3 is TGTGCCAGCAGCCTCGGACAGGAGGGGAACTATGGCTACACCTTC. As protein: CASSLGQEGNYGYTF.

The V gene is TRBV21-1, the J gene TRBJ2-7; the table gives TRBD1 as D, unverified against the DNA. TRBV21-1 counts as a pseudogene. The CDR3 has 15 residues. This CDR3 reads CASRGRTGGGDEQYF. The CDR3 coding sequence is TGTGCCAGCCGCGGACGTACAGGGGGCGGCGACGAGCAGTACTTC.

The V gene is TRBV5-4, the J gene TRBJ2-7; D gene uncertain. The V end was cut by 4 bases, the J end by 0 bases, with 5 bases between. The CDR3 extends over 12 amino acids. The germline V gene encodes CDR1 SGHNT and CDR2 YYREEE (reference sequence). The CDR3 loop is CASSLSSYEQYF. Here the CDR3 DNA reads TGTGCCAGCAGCCTTAGCTCCTACGAGCAGTACTTC. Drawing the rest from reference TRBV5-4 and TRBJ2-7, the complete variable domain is ETGVTQSPTHLIKTRGQQVTLRCSSQSGHNTVSWYQQALGQGPQFIFQYYREEENGRGNFPPRFSGLQFPNYSSELNVNALELDDSALYLCASSLSSYEQYFGPGTRLTVT.

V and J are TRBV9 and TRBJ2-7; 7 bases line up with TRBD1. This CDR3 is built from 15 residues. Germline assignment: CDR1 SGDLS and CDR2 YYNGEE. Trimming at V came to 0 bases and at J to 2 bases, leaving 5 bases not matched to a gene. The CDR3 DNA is TGTGCCAGCAGCGTAGCCGGGACAGCTACCTACGAGCAGTACTTC. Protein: CASSVAGTATYEQYF.

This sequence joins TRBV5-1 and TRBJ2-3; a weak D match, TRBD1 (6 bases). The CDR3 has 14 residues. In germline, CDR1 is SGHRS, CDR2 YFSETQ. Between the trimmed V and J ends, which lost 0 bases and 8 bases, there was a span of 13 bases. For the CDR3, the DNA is TGCGCCAGCAGCTTGGGTCTCCTAGGGGGTACGCAGTATTTT. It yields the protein CASSLGLLGGTQYF.

This chain's CDR3 is CAWSPRTARSNQPQHF. CDR3 DNA sequence: TGTGCCTGGAGTCCCCGGACAGCTCGTAGCAATCAGCCCCAGCATTTT. The V and J genes are TRBV30 and TRBJ1-5; the D gene is possibly TRBD1 (6 bases). CDR3 size: 16 residues. The V gene's germline CDR1 is GTSNPN and CDR2 SVGIG (reference sequence). V lost 2 bases to trimming and J lost 0 bases, with 14 bases between them.

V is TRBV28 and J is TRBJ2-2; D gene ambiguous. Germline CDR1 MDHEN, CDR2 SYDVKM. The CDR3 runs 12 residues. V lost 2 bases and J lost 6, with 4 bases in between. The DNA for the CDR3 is TGTGCCAGCAGTTTACAATCCGGGGAGCTGTTTTTT. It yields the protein CASSLQSGELFF.

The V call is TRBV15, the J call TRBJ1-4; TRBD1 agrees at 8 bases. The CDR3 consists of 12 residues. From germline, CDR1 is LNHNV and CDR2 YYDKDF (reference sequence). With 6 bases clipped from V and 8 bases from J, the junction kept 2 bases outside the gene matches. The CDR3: CATSWDREKLFF. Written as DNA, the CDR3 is TGTGCCACCAGTTGGGACAGGGAAAAACTGTTTTTT. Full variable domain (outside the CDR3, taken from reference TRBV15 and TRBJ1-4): DAMVIQNPRYQVTQFGKPVTLSCSQTLNHNVMYWYQQKSSQAPKLLFHYYDKDFNNEADTPDNFQSRRPNTSFCFLDIRSPGLGDTAMYLCATSWDREKLFFGSGTQLSVL.

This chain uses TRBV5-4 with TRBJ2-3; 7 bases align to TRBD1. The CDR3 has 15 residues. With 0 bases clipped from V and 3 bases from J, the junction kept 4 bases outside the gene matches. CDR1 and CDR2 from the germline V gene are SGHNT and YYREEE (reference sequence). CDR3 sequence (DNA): TGTGCCAGCAGCTTGGCGGCAGGGGGTACAGATACGCAGTATTTT. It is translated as CASSLAAGGTDTQYF.

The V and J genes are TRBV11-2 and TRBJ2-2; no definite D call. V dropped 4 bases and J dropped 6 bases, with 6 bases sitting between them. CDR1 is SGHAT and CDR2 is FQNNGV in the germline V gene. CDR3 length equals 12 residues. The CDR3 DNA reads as TGTGCCAGCAGCTCCAGCTCCGGGGAGCTGTTTTTT. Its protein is CASSSSSGELFF.

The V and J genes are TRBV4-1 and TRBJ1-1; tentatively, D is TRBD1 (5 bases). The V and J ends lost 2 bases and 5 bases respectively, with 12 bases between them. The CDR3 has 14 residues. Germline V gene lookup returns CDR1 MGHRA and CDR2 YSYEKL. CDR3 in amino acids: CASSQIGRETEAFF. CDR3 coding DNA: TGCGCCAGCAGCCAAATAGGCAGGGAAACTGAAGCTTTCTTT.

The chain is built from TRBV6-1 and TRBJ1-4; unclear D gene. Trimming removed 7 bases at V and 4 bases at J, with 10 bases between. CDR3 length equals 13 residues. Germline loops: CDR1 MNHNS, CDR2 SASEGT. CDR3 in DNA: TGTGCCAGCAACGCACAGTTTAATGAAAAACTGTTTTTT. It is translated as CASNAQFNEKLFF.

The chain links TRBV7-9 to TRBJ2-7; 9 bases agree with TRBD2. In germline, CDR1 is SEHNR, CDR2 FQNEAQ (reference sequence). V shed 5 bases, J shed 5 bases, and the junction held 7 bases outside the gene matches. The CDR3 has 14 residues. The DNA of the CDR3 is TGTGCCAGCAGCCCCCGGACTAGCGTCAACGAGCAGTACTTC. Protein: CASSPRTSVNEQYF.

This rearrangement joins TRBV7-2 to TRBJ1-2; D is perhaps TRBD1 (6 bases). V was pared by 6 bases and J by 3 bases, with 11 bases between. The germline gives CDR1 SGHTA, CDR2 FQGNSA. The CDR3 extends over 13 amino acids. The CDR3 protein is CASRPQGHYGYTF. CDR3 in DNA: TGTGCCAGCAGGCCACAGGGCCACTATGGCTACACCTTC.

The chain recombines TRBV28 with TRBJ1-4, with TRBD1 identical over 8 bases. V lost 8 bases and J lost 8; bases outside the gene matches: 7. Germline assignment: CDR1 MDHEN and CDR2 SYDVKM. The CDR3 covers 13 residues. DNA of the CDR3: TGTGCCAGCGGACAGGGCTCGAGGGAAAAACTGTTTTTT. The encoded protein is CASGQGSREKLFF.

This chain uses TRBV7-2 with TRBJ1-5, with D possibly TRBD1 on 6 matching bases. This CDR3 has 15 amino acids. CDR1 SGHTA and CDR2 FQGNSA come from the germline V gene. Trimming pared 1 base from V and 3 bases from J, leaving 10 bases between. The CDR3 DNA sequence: TGTGCCAGCAGCTTAGATGGGGGCCCCAATCAGCCCCAGCATTTT. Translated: CASSLDGGPNQPQHF.

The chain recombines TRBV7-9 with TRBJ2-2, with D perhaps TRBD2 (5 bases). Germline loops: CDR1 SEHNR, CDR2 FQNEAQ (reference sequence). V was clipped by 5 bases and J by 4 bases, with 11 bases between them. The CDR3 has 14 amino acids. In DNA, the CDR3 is TGTGCCAGCAGCCCGAGGGTCCTCACCGGGGAGCTGTTTTTT. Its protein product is CASSPRVLTGELFF. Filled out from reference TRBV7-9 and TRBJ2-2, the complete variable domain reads DTGVSQNPRHKITKRGQNVTFRCDPISEHNRLYWYRQTLGQGPEFLTYFQNEAQLEKSRLLSDRFSAERPKGSFSTLEIQRTEQGDSAMYLCASSPRVLTGELFFGEGSRLTVL.

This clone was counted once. This chain's CDR3 is CASSSDRETQYF. The CDR3 coding sequence is TGCGCCAGCAGCTCGGACCGAGAGACCCAGTACTTC. The rearrangement uses TRBV5-1 and TRBJ2-5; D gene uncertain. Germline V gene lookup returns CDR1 SGHRS and CDR2 YFSETQ. CDR3 size: 12 residues. V lost 3 bases, J lost 4 bases, and 7 bases lay in between. The whole variable domain, filled in from reference TRBV5-1 and TRBJ2-5, reads KAGVTQTPRYLIKTRGQQVTLSCSPISGHRSVSWYQQTPGQGLQFLFEYFSETQRNKGNFPGRFSGRQFSNSRSEMNVSTLELGDSALYLCASSSDRETQYFGPGTRLLVL.

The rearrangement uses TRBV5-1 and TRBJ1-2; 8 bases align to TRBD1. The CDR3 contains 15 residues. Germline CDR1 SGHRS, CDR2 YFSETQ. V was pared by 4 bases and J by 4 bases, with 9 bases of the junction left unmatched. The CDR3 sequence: CASSPRQGLVYGYTF. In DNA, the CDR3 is TGCGCCAGCAGCCCAAGACAGGGGTTAGTCTATGGCTACACCTTC.

The DNA of the CDR3 is TGCGCCAGCAGCTTGGAGGCCAGGAACACTGAAGCTTTCTTT. This sequence encodes CASSLEARNTEAFF. The chain carries TRBV5-1 and TRBJ1-1; the D is unclear. Trimming left V 0 bases short and J 1 base short, with 7 bases between. Germline assignment: CDR1 SGHRS and CDR2 YFSETQ. The CDR3 is 14 residues long.

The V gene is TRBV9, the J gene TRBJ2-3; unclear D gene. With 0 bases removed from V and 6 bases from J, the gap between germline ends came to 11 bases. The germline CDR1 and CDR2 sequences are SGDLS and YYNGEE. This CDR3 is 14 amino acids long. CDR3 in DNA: TGTGCCAGCAGCGTAGGCAGGATGGGCGATACGCAGTATTTT. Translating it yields CASSVGRMGDTQYF. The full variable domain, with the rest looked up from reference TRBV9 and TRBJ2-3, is DSGVTQTPKHLITATGQRVTLRCSPRSGDLSVYWYQQSLDQGLQFLIQYYNGEERAKGNILERFSAQQFPDLHSELNLSSLELGDSALYFCASSVGRMGDTQYFGPGTRLTVL.

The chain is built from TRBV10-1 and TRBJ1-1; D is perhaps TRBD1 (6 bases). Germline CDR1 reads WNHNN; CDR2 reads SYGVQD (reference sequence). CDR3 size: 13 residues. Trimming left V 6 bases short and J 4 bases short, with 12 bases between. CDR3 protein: CASRVGGGTEAFF. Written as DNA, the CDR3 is TGCGCCAGCAGGGTTGGGGGCGGCACTGAAGCTTTCTTT.

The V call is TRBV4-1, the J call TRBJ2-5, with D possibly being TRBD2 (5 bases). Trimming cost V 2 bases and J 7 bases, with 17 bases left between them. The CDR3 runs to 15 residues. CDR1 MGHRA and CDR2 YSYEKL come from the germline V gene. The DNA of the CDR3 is TGCGCCAGCAGCCAACTCTTCGGGATTTTAGGGACCCAGTACTTC. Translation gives CASSQLFGILGTQYF.

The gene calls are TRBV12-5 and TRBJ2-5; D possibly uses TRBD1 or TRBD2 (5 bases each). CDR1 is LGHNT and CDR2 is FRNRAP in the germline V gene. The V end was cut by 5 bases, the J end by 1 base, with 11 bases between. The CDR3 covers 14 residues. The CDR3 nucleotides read TGTGCTAGTGGTCTCGGGACGGCCCAAGAGACCCAGTACTTC. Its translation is CASGLGTAQETQYF.

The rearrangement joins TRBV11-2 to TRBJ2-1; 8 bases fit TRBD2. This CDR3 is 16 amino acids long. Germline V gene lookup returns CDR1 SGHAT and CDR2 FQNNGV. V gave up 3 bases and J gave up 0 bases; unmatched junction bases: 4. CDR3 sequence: CASSFTSGSSYNEQFF. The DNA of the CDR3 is TGTGCCAGCAGCTTCACCAGCGGGAGCTCCTACAATGAGCAGTTCTTC.